One sample yielded the 18 T cell receptor beta chains listed below, sequenced in a study of blood T cells in healthy people across ages. The use of a sample-barcoded 5' primer and a J-beta primer mix characterized a second PCR of about 7 to 12 cycles. In TCRdb, the 5' RACE reads were re-called with MiXCR into one record per CDR3 protein. The profile covers 550,000 to 700,000 distinct CDR3 sequences, with approximately 30% appearing a single time and approximately 17% taken by the ten largest. Sequenced sample: blood. These receptors all stem from a woman between 65 and 79 years old in good health.

This clonotype was seen only a few times. This rearrangement joins TRBV7-9 to TRBJ1-5; D possibly corresponds to TRBD1 (5 bases). The V gene's germline CDR1 is SEHNR and CDR2 FQNEAQ (reference sequence). CDR3 length equals 13 residues. Trimming pared 3 bases from V and 9 bases from J, leaving 12 bases between. The CDR3 reads CASSFAGPGPQHF. In DNA, the CDR3 is TGTGCCAGCAGCTTTGCAGGGCCGGGGCCCCAGCATTTT.

The chain employs TRBV5-1 and TRBJ2-5, with 10 bases fitting TRBD1. The J call may be incorrect, as the DNA end agrees better with TRBJ2-7. CDR1 SGHRS and CDR2 YFSETQ come from the germline V gene. The CDR3 spans 16 residues. DNA of the CDR3: TGCGCCAGCAGCTTGTTACCGGGACAGGGGATCTACGAGCAGTACTTC. It codes for CASSLLPGQGIYEQYF.

This clonotype was picked up many times. The gene calls are TRBV7-9 and TRBJ2-2, with a possible D match to TRBD2 (6 bases). Germline V CDR1 and CDR2: SEHNR, FQNEAQ (reference sequence). This CDR3 comprises 16 residues. V gave up 5 bases and J gave up 3 bases, with 16 bases separating them. This CDR3 is CASSTEMGGDTGELFF. CDR3 nucleotides: TGTGCCAGCAGCACTGAGATGGGGGGTGACACCGGGGAGCTGTTTTTT.

The rearrangement uses TRBV19 and TRBJ1-4; 10 bases fit TRBD1. The CDR3 is 14 amino acids. CDR1 and CDR2 (germline): LNHDA, SQIVND (reference sequence). J gave up 1 base and V 10 bases, and 3 bases lay outside the gene matches. This chain's CDR3 is CAIGTGETNEKLFF. As DNA, the CDR3 is TGTGCCATCGGGACAGGGGAAACTAATGAAAAACTGTTTTTT.

The chain is built from TRBV5-1 and TRBJ2-5; the match to TRBD2 covers 9 bases. The length of the CDR3 is 15 residues. Germline V gene lookup returns CDR1 SGHRS and CDR2 YFSETQ. V was pared by 4 bases and J by 2 bases, with 6 bases of the junction left unmatched. The CDR3 DNA reads TGCGCCAGCAGCGGCGGGGGGGCAGGTCAAGAGACCCAGTACTTC. Residues: CASSGGGAGQETQYF. The complete variable domain, with remaining parts taken from reference TRBV5-1 and TRBJ2-5, reads KAGVTQTPRYLIKTRGQQVTLSCSPISGHRSVSWYQQTPGQGLQFLFEYFSETQRNKGNFPGRFSGRQFSNSRSEMNVSTLELGDSALYLCASSGGGAGQETQYFGPGTRLLVL.

The V gene is TRBV4-3, the J gene TRBJ1-6; D is uncertain. The CDR3 spans 15 residues. Trimming took 4 bases from V and 12 from J, leaving 19 bases between them. CDR1 LGHNA and CDR2 YSLEER come from the germline V gene. The CDR3 DNA is TGCGCCAGCAGCCTCGGACCGTGGTTGGGCGAACCCCTCCACTTT. This sequence encodes CASSLGPWLGEPLHF.

This clonotype was counted between two and nine times. The chain is built from TRBV11-3 and TRBJ2-1; D perhaps matches TRBD1 (6 bases). This CDR3 is 16 amino acids long. The germline CDR1 and CDR2 sequences are SGHNT and YENEEA. Trimming shortened V by 1 base and J by 0 bases, and 10 bases separated the two germline ends. CDR3 nucleotide sequence: TGTGCCAGCAGCTTAGCAGGGGATCCCTCCTACAATGAGCAGTTCTTC. Translated, it gives CASSLAGDPSYNEQFF.

The chain couples TRBV7-3 to TRBJ2-5, with D possibly TRBD1 on 6 matching bases. Per germline, CDR1 SGHTA and CDR2 FQGTGA. V was shortened by 4 bases and J by 5 bases, with 11 bases between the two germline ends. The CDR3 runs to 13 residues. As DNA, the CDR3 is TGTGCCAGCAGCTACAGGGAAAGGGAGACCCAGTACTTC. Its protein is CASSYRERETQYF.

V gene TRBV20-1 combines with J gene TRBJ2-1; D remains ambiguous. This CDR3 is built from 14 residues. Trimming shortened V by 6 bases and J by 6 bases, and 18 bases separated the two germline ends. The germline V gene has CDR1 DFQATT and CDR2 SNEGSKA (reference sequence). The CDR3, as DNA: TGCAGTGCCAAGGCCCACCCGATGCGCAATGAGCAGTTCTTC. Protein sequence: CSAKAHPMRNEQFF.

V and J are TRBV7-8 and TRBJ2-7; TRBD2 matches at 8 bases. This CDR3 comprises 15 residues. Germline CDR1 SGHVS, CDR2 FQNEAQ. Losses at the gene ends were 4 bases for V and 2 bases for J; bases not matched to a gene: 7. This CDR3 is CASSSLTSATYEQYF. The CDR3, as DNA: TGTGCCAGCAGCTCCCTGACTAGCGCAACCTACGAGCAGTACTTC.

The chain is built from TRBV2 and TRBJ2-5; 13 bases align to TRBD2. The CDR3 has 14 amino acids. From germline, CDR1 is SNHLY and CDR2 FYNNEI. With V trimmed by 8 bases and J by 4 bases, 4 bases remained unmatched. CDR3 protein: CASGGLAGAETQYF. The DNA for the CDR3 is TGTGCCAGCGGAGGACTAGCGGGGGCAGAGACCCAGTACTTC. Based on the CDR3 plus reference TRBV2 and TRBJ2-5, the full variable domain is EPEVTQTPSHQVTQMGQEVILRCVPISNHLYFYWYRQILGQKVEFLVSFYNNEISEKSEIFDDQFSVERPDGSNFTLKIRSTKLEDSAMYFCASGGLAGAETQYFGPGTRLLVL.

This sequence joins TRBV7-2 and TRBJ2-6, with 7 bases lining up with TRBD2. From germline, CDR1 is SGHTA and CDR2 FQGNSA. The CDR3 is made up of 19 amino acids. V shed 2 bases and J 2 bases; nucleotides not matched to a gene: 12. CDR3 in amino acids: CASSLLSGRTSPGANVLTF. CDR3 sequence (DNA): TGTGCCAGCAGCTTATTAAGCGGCAGGACTAGTCCTGGGGCCAACGTCCTGACTTTC.

The rearrangement links TRBV27 to TRBJ2-7; D call uncertain. Per germline, CDR1 MNHEY and CDR2 SMNVEV (reference sequence). The V gene lost 5 bases and the J gene lost 3 bases, with 11 bases spanning the gap. The CDR3 totals 13 residues. This CDR3 is CASSPLSDYEQYF. DNA of the CDR3: TGTGCCAGCAGTCCCCTTAGTGACTACGAGCAGTACTTC.

CDR3 region: CSALPTLNTEAFF. As DNA, the CDR3 is TGCAGTGCTCTCCCGACATTGAACACTGAAGCTTTCTTT. The chain links TRBV20-1 to TRBJ1-1; D gene unclear. CDR3 length equals 13 residues. The ends were cut back, 5 bases at V and 0 bases at J, with 10 bases in the middle. Germline CDR1 DFQATT, CDR2 SNEGSKA (reference sequence).

This chain joins TRBV12-3 or TRBV12-4 and TRBJ2-1, with TRBD2 identical over 8 bases. The tail of the sequence fits TRBJ2-7 better, so the J call may be wrong. The CDR3 runs 12 residues. CDR3 in DNA: TGTGCCAGCAGCCTGACTAGCGACGAGCAGTACTTC. Translated, it gives CASSLTSDEQYF.

J is TRBJ2-5 and V is TRBV2; D possibly corresponds to TRBD2 (5 bases). Trimming left V 7 bases short and J 6 bases short, with 12 bases between. Germline CDR1 and CDR2: SNHLY and FYNNEI. The CDR3 is 12 amino acids. The CDR3 spells CASKPGSKTQYF. The CDR3 DNA reads TGTGCCAGCAAACCGGGGAGCAAGACCCAGTACTTC.

The V and J genes are TRBV20-1 and TRBJ2-7; 13 positions agree with TRBD2. CDR3 size: 18 residues. Germline V gene sequence: CDR1 DFQATT, CDR2 SNEGSKA (reference sequence). V lost 3 bases to trimming and J lost 0 bases; unmatched junction nucleotides: 11. This CDR3 is CSASPGLAGASFSYEQYF. As DNA, the CDR3 is TGCAGTGCTAGCCCTGGACTAGCGGGGGCAAGCTTCTCCTACGAGCAGTACTTC.

The CDR3 bases are TGTGCCTATAGTGGCGGCAATGAAGCTTTCTTT. This codes for CAYSGGNEAFF. V is TRBV7-6 and J is TRBJ1-1; D remains unclear. The CDR3 contains 11 residues. Trimming pared 11 bases from V and 7 bases from J, leaving 14 bases between. Germline CDR1 is SGHVS and CDR2 is FNYEAQ. Full variable domain (remainder filled in from reference TRBV7-6 and TRBJ1-1): GAGVSQSPRYKVTKRGQDVALRCDPISGHVSLYWYRQALGQGPEFLTYFNYEAQQDKSGLPNDRFSAERPEGSISTLTIQRTEQRDSAMYRCAYSGGNEAFFGQGTRLTVV.